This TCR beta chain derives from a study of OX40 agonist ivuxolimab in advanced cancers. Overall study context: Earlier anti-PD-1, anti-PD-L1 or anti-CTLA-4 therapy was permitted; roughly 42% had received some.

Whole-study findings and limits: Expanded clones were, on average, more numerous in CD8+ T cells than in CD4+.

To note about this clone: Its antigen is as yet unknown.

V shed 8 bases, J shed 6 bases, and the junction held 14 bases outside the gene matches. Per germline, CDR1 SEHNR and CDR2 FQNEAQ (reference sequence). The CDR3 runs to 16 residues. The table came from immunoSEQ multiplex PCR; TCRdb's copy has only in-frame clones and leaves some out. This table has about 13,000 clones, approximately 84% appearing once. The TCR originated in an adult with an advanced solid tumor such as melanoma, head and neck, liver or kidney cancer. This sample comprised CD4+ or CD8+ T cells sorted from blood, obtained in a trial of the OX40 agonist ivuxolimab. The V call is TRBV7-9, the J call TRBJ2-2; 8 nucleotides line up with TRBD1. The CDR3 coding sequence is TGTGCCAGCCCCGGACAGGGCGTGATAGTTCCCGGGGAGCTGTTTTTT. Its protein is CASPGQGVIVPGELFF.